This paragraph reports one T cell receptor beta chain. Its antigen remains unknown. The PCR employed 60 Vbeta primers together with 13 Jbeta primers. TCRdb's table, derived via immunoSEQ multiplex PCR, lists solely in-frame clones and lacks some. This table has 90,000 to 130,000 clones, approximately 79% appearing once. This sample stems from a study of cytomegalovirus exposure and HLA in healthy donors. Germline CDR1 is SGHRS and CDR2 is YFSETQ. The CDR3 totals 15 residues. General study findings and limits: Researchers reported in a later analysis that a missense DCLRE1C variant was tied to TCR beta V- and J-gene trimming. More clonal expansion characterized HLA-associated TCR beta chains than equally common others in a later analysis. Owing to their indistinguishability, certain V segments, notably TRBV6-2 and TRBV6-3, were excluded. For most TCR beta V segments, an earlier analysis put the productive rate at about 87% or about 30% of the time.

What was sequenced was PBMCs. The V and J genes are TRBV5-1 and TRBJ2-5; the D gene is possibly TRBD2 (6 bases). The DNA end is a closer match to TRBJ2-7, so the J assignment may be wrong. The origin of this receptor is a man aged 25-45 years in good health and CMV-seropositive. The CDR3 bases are TGCGCCAGCAGCTTGGCGGGGCGGGGAACCTACGAGCAGTACTTC. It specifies CASSLAGRGTYEQYF.